Listed below are T cell receptor beta chains from one sample, sequenced in a study of blood T cell repertoires in COVID-19. The method was immunoSEQ multiplex PCR; TCRdb's version includes in-frame clones alone and lacks a portion of them. This sample has 250,000 to 350,000 clones, with about 91% found just once. The sample was peripheral blood. All receptors come from a woman in her fifties or sixties with acute or convalescent COVID-19. CDR3s include the opening cysteine and the closing phenylalanine or tryptophan. Each record gives: CDR3 DNA, CDR3 protein, D gene, V gene, J gene, clone size. The D gene is left open where the match is weak. Clone size is given for some rows only: seen once, a few or many times, or a class if the clone is expanded.

DNA: TGTGCCACCAGTGATGCTGGACAGGGGGCCGGTCAGCCCCAGCATTTT; CDR3: CATSDAGQGAGQPQHF; D: TRBD1; V: TRBV24-1; J: TRBJ1-5; size: .
DNA: TGTGCCAGTAGTATTGAGGGAGGAAATCAGCCCCAGCATTTT; CDR3: CASSIEGGNQPQHF; D: .; V: TRBV19; J: TRBJ1-5; size: .
DNA: TGTGCCAGCAGCTTTGTATCCACTGAAGCTTTCTTT; CDR3: CASSFVSTEAFF; D: .; V: TRBV11-2; J: TRBJ1-1; size: .
DNA: TGTGCCAGCAGAGCTATCCGGACAGGGGGGAACTATGGCTACACCTTC; CDR3: CASRAIRTGGNYGYTF; D: TRBD1; V: TRBV11-2; J: TRBJ1-2; size: .
DNA: TGCGCCAGCAGCCGCTCGGGACAGGAAGACTCTGGAAACACCATATATTTT; CDR3: CASSRSGQEDSGNTIYF; D: TRBD1; V: TRBV5-1; J: TRBJ1-3; size: .
DNA: TGTGCCAGCAATGGACAGGGCTATCAGCCCCAGCATTTT; CDR3: CASNGQGYQPQHF; D: TRBD1; V: TRBV6-5; J: TRBJ1-5; size: .
DNA: TGTGCCAGCCGAGGACAACCGAGCTCCTACGAGCAGTACTTC; CDR3: CASRGQPSSYEQYF; D: .; V: TRBV27; J: TRBJ2-7; size: .
DNA: TGTGCCAGCAGCCGTACAGGGTCGGAGGAGACCCAGTACTTC; CDR3: CASSRTGSEETQYF; D: .; V: TRBV9; J: TRBJ2-5; size: .
DNA: TGTGCTAGCAGTAAGGGGGTCACCTACGAGCAGTACTTC; CDR3: CASSKGVTYEQYF; D: .; V: TRBV7-7; J: TRBJ2-7; size: .
DNA: TGTGCCAGCAGTTCGGACACTTCGAACTATGGCTACACCTTC; CDR3: CASSSDTSNYGYTF; D: .; V: TRBV6-5; J: TRBJ1-2; size: .
DNA: TGTGCCAGCACCCCCGGGAGAATAGATACGCAGTATTTT; CDR3: CASTPGRIDTQYF; D: .; V: TRBV3-1/TRBV3-2; J: TRBJ2-3; size: .
DNA: TGTGCCAGCAGTTACGGCTGGCGGGGGAGGAATTCACCCCTCCACTTT; CDR3: CASSYGWRGRNSPLHF; D: .; V: TRBV6-2/TRBV6-3; J: TRBJ1-6; size: .
DNA: TGTGCCAGCAAGGACAGCTCCTATAATTCACCCCTCCACTTT; CDR3: CASKDSSYNSPLHF; D: .; V: TRBV11-2; J: TRBJ1-6; size: .
DNA: TGTGCCAGCAGCTCGGACAGGGTTGCTTTCTTT; CDR3: CASSSDRVAFF; D: TRBD1; V: TRBV6-5; J: TRBJ1-1; size: .
DNA: TGTGCCAGCAGCCCCCCGAGGCGCAGCCATAGCAATCAGCCCCAGCATTTT; CDR3: CASSPPRRSHSNQPQHF; D: .; V: TRBV7-7; J: TRBJ1-5; size: .
DNA: TGCGCCAGCAGCTGGGGGCGCGGGAGAGGGGACACAGATACGCAGTATTTT; CDR3: CASSWGRGRGDTDTQYF; D: .; V: TRBV5-1; J: TRBJ2-3; size: .
DNA: TGCGCCAGCAGCCAAGAATTCACGTATACGGGGGTGGCTCCGGAAGGCACTGAAGCTTTCTTT; CDR3: CASSQEFTYTGVAPEGTEAFF; D: .; V: TRBV4-3; J: TRBJ1-1; size: .
DNA: TGTGCCAGCAGGTCCCATGCCGGAGGGAACACTGAAGCTTTCTTT; CDR3: CASRSHAGGNTEAFF; D: .; V: TRBV9; J: TRBJ1-1; size: .
DNA: TGCAGCGTCGCGGGACTCAAGAGCTCCTACGAGCAGTACTTC; CDR3: CSVAGLKSSYEQYF; D: .; V: TRBV29-1; J: TRBJ2-7; size: .
DNA: TGCGCCAGCAGCCAAGATAATAGTGTACAGGGGGAAGCTTTCTTT; CDR3: CASSQDNSVQGEAFF; D: TRBD1; V: TRBV4-3; J: TRBJ1-1; size: .
DNA: TGTGCCTGGAGTGTAACCGGGGGATATGGCTACACCTTC; CDR3: CAWSVTGGYGYTF; D: .; V: TRBV30; J: TRBJ1-2; size: .
DNA: TGTGCCAGCAGCGTAGGGGGAGGGGACAGGCCTACCTACGAGCAGTACTTC; CDR3: CASSVGGGDRPTYEQYF; D: .; V: TRBV9; J: TRBJ2-7; size: once
DNA: TGTGCCAGCAGCCTACTAGCGGGAGGGACCAAAAACATTCAGTACTTC; CDR3: CASSLLAGGTKNIQYF; D: TRBD2; V: TRBV6-2/TRBV6-3; J: TRBJ2-4; size: .
DNA: TGTGCCAGCAGCTTAACGTTTGGGACTAGCGGGAGAGGACCCGGGGAGCTGTTTTTT; CDR3: CASSLTFGTSGRGPGELFF; D: TRBD2; V: TRBV7-3; J: TRBJ2-2; size: .
DNA: TGCGCCAGCAGCTTGGCCGTTAGCCTCAATGAGCAGTTCTTC; CDR3: CASSLAVSLNEQFF; D: .; V: TRBV5-1; J: TRBJ2-1; size: .
DNA: TGTGCCAGCAGCGTAGGACAGGGGGCATCCTACGAGCAGTACTTC; CDR3: CASSVGQGASYEQYF; D: TRBD1; V: TRBV9; J: TRBJ2-7; size: few
DNA: TGTGCCAGCAGCTTAGTCGGGACAGGGGGTGCCTACGAGCAGTACTTC; CDR3: CASSLVGTGGAYEQYF; D: TRBD1; V: TRBV7-9; J: TRBJ2-7; size: .
DNA: TGTGCCAGCTCACCACTCGAGCAGTCTCGGACCCTAGCGATAAGCTCCTATAATTCACCCCTCCACTTT; CDR3: CASSPLEQSRTLAISSYNSPLHF; D: .; V: TRBV18; J: TRBJ1-6; size: .
DNA: TGTGCCAGCAGCTTAGGACAGGGTTCTGGAAACACCATATATTTT; CDR3: CASSLGQGSGNTIYF; D: TRBD1; V: TRBV7-8; J: TRBJ1-3; size: .
DNA: TGTGCCAGCAGCACATGGACTACCTCTAGCACAGATACGCAGTATTTT; CDR3: CASSTWTTSSTDTQYF; D: .; V: TRBV13; J: TRBJ2-3; size: .
DNA: TGTGCCAGCAGCTTGGGTGGGGAGAACTATGGCTACACCTTC; CDR3: CASSLGGENYGYTF; D: .; V: TRBV5-4; J: TRBJ1-2; size: .